This T cell receptor (beta chain) was identified during a study of tumor and adjacent non-tumor tissue in lung cancer. The library came from three nested PCR rounds adapted from ARM-PCR protocols. TCRdb redid the calling of the multiplex PCR reads with MiXCR, one entry per CDR3 protein. The sample comprises approximately 120,000 distinct CDR3 sequences, roughly 80% of which are singletons, and 37% rests with the top ten. No cell sorting was done before RNA was extracted from the tissue. The germline V and J ends were trimmed by 6 bases and 4 bases, with 12 bases remaining between them. The CDR3 contains 13 residues. Germline values: CDR1 SGHTA, CDR2 FQGNSA.

This clonotype originated in a woman in her sixties or seventies with non-small cell lung cancer. Sequences were obtained from lung tumor tissue. This chain joins TRBV7-2 and TRBJ1-1; D uncertain. The CDR3 protein is CASSPQRATEAFF. The CDR3 DNA sequence: TGTGCCAGCAGTCCCCAGAGGGCCACTGAAGCTTTCTTT.